One sample yielded the 11 T cell receptor beta chains listed below, sequenced in a study of T cells expressing NK-cell markers. TCRdb reprocessed the 5' RACE reads, with one entry per CDR3 protein and no DNA. This table lists approximately 550,000 distinct CDR3 sequences. The sequenced material came from blood T cells: a sorted CD56 or NKG2C T cell subset, CD4+ or CD8+ T cells, or bulk PBMC T cells (not recorded which). Receptor source: a young man in good health.

The rearrangement links TRBV28 to TRBJ1-5. The length of the CDR3 is 15 residues. Germline V gene lookup returns CDR1 MDHEN and CDR2 SYDVKM. CDR3 in amino acids: CPSSLAGDSNQPQHF.

The chain recombines TRBV30 with TRBJ2-4; TCRdb proposes TRBD2, but this gene call is untestable without DNA. The CDR3 loop spans 14 amino acids. Looked up from germline, CDR1 is GTSNPN and CDR2 is SVGIG (reference sequence). The CDR3 here is CAWSRTRTKNIQYF.

The V call is TRBV11-2, the J call TRBJ2-2; TCRdb reports TRBD2, a call that lacks DNA to check it against. Germline values: CDR1 SGHAT, CDR2 FQNNGV. The CDR3 consists of 18 residues. This CDR3 reads CASSPLTGTRKGPGELFF.

The chain combines TRBV20-1 with TRBJ2-4; lacking DNA, the TRBD2 call made by TCRdb goes unchecked. The CDR3 has 15 residues. Per the germline V gene, CDR1 is DFQATT and CDR2 is SNEGSKA (reference sequence). CDR3 sequence: CSASLAGGMKNIQYF.

The gene calls are TRBV5-1 and TRBJ2-5; without DNA, the TCRdb call of TRBD1 cannot be checked. Germline V lookup: CDR1 SGHRS, CDR2 YFSETQ. The CDR3 is 13 residues long. CDR3: CACSRDDQETQYF.

J is TRBJ1-2 and V is TRBV30; lacking DNA, the TRBD1 call made by TCRdb goes unchecked. Germline lookup yields CDR1 GTSNPN and CDR2 SVGIG (reference sequence). The CDR3 extends over 13 amino acids. CDR3 loop: CAGNRDRRNGYTF.

CDR3 residues: CASSPTPGQGRETQYF. The chain employs TRBV7-3 and TRBJ2-5; the D call from TCRdb, TRBD1, cannot be confirmed without DNA. CDR3 length: 16 amino acids. Germline V gene lookup returns CDR1 SGHTA and CDR2 FQGTGA.

The V gene is TRBV2, the J gene TRBJ2-5; the TCRdb call, TRBD1, lacks DNA for checking. Germline V gene sequence: CDR1 SNHLY, CDR2 FYNNEI. CDR3 size: 11 residues. The CDR3 region is CARGTEETQYF. The variable domain in full, completed from reference TRBV2 and TRBJ2-5, reads EPEVTQTPSHQVTQMGQEVILRCVPISNHLYFYWYRQILGQKVEFLVSFYNNEISEKSEIFDDQFSVERPDGSNFTLKIRSTKLEDSAMYFCARGTEETQYFGPGTRLLVL.

This chain uses TRBV20-1 with TRBJ2-5. Germline lookup yields CDR1 DFQATT and CDR2 SNEGSKA (reference sequence). CDR3 length: 16 amino acids. This chain's CDR3 is CSARNLGRLGVETQYF.

The chain uses TRBV24-1 and TRBJ2-3; TCRdb designates TRBD2, a call that cannot be tested without DNA. The CDR3 is 15 residues long. Germline V gives CDR1 KGHDR, CDR2 SFDVKD. The CDR3 sequence is CATSDRREVTDTQYF.

The chain recombines TRBV10-2 with TRBJ1-2; checking the TCRdb D call of TRBD1 is not possible without DNA. The CDR3 runs 15 residues. Germline loops: CDR1 WSHSY, CDR2 SAAADI. CDR3 sequence: CASNGVGTDFYGYTF.